The next 21 T cell receptor beta chains were all read from a single sample in a study of post-analysis software for immune sequencing data. Their target antigens are unknown. Sequencing libraries made from TCR beta cDNA carried unique molecular identifiers. TCRdb analysed the PCR reads with MiXCR anew, one entry per CDR3 protein. The sample yields roughly 400,000 distinct CDR3 sequences, roughly 38% seen once. Overall study results and limits: Five or six TRBV segments were significantly more frequent in patients than in controls. TRBV5-6, TRBV5-1 and TRBV20-1 were among these segments.

What was sequenced was blood. These receptors all come from a girl aged 2-10 years with multiple sclerosis.

The V gene is TRBV5-1, the J gene TRBJ2-3, with D perhaps matching TRBD1 (6 bases). CDR3 length: 15 residues. Germline lookup yields CDR1 SGHRS and CDR2 YFSETQ. V was pared by 3 bases and J by 2 bases, with 13 bases between. DNA of the CDR3: TGCGCCAGCAGCTGGGGACACGGACTCACAGATACGCAGTATTTT. Protein product: CASSWGHGLTDTQYF.

V gene TRBV2 combines with J gene TRBJ1-2; TRBD1 is a possible D gene (5 bases). Trimming shortened V by 3 bases and J by 4 bases, and 15 bases separated the two germline ends. From germline, CDR1 is SNHLY and CDR2 FYNNEI. This CDR3 contains 15 residues. As DNA, the CDR3 is TGTGCCAGCAGTGACCCCATTGGCGGGGGCTATGGCTACACCTTC. It encodes CASSDPIGGGYGYTF.

The chain recombines TRBV7-8 with TRBJ2-7, with D possibly TRBD1 on 6 matching bases. Deletions cut 1 base from V and 9 bases from J, with 16 bases between. The CDR3 is 14 amino acids. CDR1 and CDR2 from the germline V gene are SGHVS and FQNEAQ. CDR3 in DNA: TGTGCCAGCAGCTTAGAGGTCAGGGGAGTTGGGCAGTACTTC. It codes for CASSLEVRGVGQYF.

The chain carries TRBV6-5 and TRBJ2-7; D uncertain. The length of the CDR3 is 18 residues. With 4 bases removed from V and 0 bases from J, the gap between germline ends came to 22 bases. Germline CDR1 MNHEY, CDR2 SVGAGI. In DNA, the CDR3 is TGTGCCAGCAGTTGGGAACCTCAAGGGCCCTGGGGCTCCTACGAGCAGTACTTC. Translating it yields CASSWEPQGPWGSYEQYF.

The rearrangement joins TRBV25-1 to TRBJ1-1; a weak D match, TRBD1 (5 bases). Trimming removed 6 bases at V and 1 base at J, with 15 bases between. The CDR3 length is 15 residues. Germline V gene sequence: CDR1 MGHDK, CDR2 SYGVNS. CDR3 sequence reads: CASRAPGLTNTEAFF. CDR3 DNA: TGTGCCAGCAGAGCCCCGGGACTTACGAACACTGAAGCTTTCTTT.

The gene calls are TRBV10-3 and TRBJ1-5; no clear D. The germline V gene encodes CDR1 ENHRY and CDR2 SYGVKD. CDR3 size: 19 residues. Trimming stripped 4 bases from V and 0 bases from J, with 22 bases between. DNA of the CDR3: TGTGCCATCAGTGTATTGGGTCAGGAGAGTCCTTATAGCAATCAGCCCCAGCATTTT. This translates into CAISVLGQESPYSNQPQHF.

J is TRBJ1-5 and V is TRBV7-2; D is ambiguous. Trimming cost V 5 bases and J 5 bases, with 7 bases left between them. Germline CDR1 reads SGHTA; CDR2 reads FQGNSA. CDR3 length: 12 amino acids. For the CDR3, the DNA is TGTGCCAGCAGCCCACCCTATCAGCCCCAGCATTTT. It encodes CASSPPYQPQHF.

The sample holds one count of this clonotype. Here the CDR3 reads CASSLMSRGLAGTYEQYF. In nucleotides, the CDR3 is TGTGCCAGCAGCTTAATGTCCCGAGGACTAGCGGGGACCTACGAGCAGTACTTC. The genes are TRBV11-2 and TRBJ2-7; 12 bases match TRBD2. The V segment lost 2 bases and the J segment 2 bases; nucleotides outside the gene matches: 10. The CDR3 consists of 18 residues. CDR1 is SGHAT and CDR2 is FQNNGV in the germline V gene.

This chain links TRBV11-2 with TRBJ1-5; the D is unclear. Per germline, CDR1 SGHAT and CDR2 FQNNGV. Trimming took 3 bases from V and 2 from J, leaving 11 bases between them. This CDR3 comprises 15 residues. CDR3 nucleotides: TGTGCCAGCAGCTTTTCGCCGGCGGGCAATCAGCCCCAGCATTTT. Amino acids: CASSFSPAGNQPQHF.

The chain recombines TRBV20-1 with TRBJ2-5; D not resolved. The CDR3 totals 11 residues. Germline V gene lookup returns CDR1 DFQATT and CDR2 SNEGSKA (reference sequence). V lost 7 bases, J lost 4 bases, and 10 bases lay in between. The CDR3 spells CSGKSGETQYF. Here the CDR3 DNA reads TGCAGTGGAAAAAGTGGAGAGACCCAGTACTTC.

This chain uses TRBV7-9 with TRBJ2-1, with D hard to call. Trimming removed 3 bases at V and 5 bases at J, with 17 bases between. Germline lookup yields CDR1 SEHNR and CDR2 FQNEAQ (reference sequence). This CDR3 is 16 amino acids long. The CDR3 coding sequence is TGTGCCAGCAGCTTCGAGTGGTTCGACCGCAACAATGAGCAGTTCTTC. Amino acid sequence: CASSFEWFDRNNEQFF.

CDR3 DNA sequence: TGCAGTGCTAGGGGAGACGTAGGGAATGGCTACACCTTC. It translates to CSARGDVGNGYTF. V and J are TRBV20-1 and TRBJ1-2, with unresolved D. This CDR3 has 13 residues. V was clipped by 3 bases and J by 6 bases, with 14 bases between them. Germline loops: CDR1 DFQATT, CDR2 SNEGSKA (reference sequence).

The chain is built from TRBV5-6 and TRBJ2-1, with TRBD1 matching over 7 bases. J lost 8 bases, V lost 0 bases, and 8 bases had no gene match. Germline values: CDR1 SGHDT, CDR2 YYEEEE. There are 15 residues in the CDR3. The CDR3 loop reads CASSLDRGLRDEQFF. The CDR3 coding sequence is TGTGCCAGCAGCTTGGATAGGGGGCTAAGGGATGAGCAGTTCTTC.

The rearrangement joins TRBV6-1 to TRBJ1-5, with 9 bases identical to TRBD1. The J segment lost 0 bases and the V segment lost 6 bases, leaving 12 bases of the junction unmatched. The CDR3 loop spans 18 amino acids. Germline V gene sequence: CDR1 MNHNS, CDR2 SASEGT. CDR3 coding DNA: TGTGCCAGCAGCCCTGGACAGGGGACCGCCTTTAGCAATCAGCCCCAGCATTTT. Its translation is CASSPGQGTAFSNQPQHF.

This clonotype was observed a handful of times. V and J are TRBV11-2 and TRBJ2-5; D is unclear. Judging by the DNA end, TRBJ2-7 fits better; the J call may be wrong. This CDR3 is built from 12 residues. Germline CDR1 reads SGHAT; CDR2 reads FQNNGV. Here the CDR3 DNA reads TGTGCCAGCGGGTTGCGGCACTACGAGCAGTACTTC. As protein: CASGLRHYEQYF.

The V call is TRBV6-5, the J call TRBJ2-1; D is perhaps TRBD1 or TRBD2 (5 bases each). Germline CDR1 and CDR2: MNHEY and SVGAGI. This CDR3 is 17 amino acids long. Trimming cost V 5 bases and J 4 bases, with 21 bases left between them. CDR3 DNA: TGTGCCAGCAGTAACCCTGAGGGGCCGGCTACTTACAATGAGCAGTTCTTC. Translated, it gives CASSNPEGPATYNEQFF.

This chain uses TRBV14 with TRBJ2-1; D may be TRBD1 or TRBD2 (5 bases each). Germline V gene sequence: CDR1 SGHDN, CDR2 FVKESK. The V end was cut by 5 bases, the J end by 0 bases, with 20 bases between. This CDR3 has 18 residues. CDR3 bases: TGTGCCAGCAGCTCCGCCGGGACCCCAGTAAGCTCCTACAATGAGCAGTTCTTC. It specifies CASSSAGTPVSSYNEQFF.

The genes are TRBV7-9 and TRBJ2-3; D gene uncertain. V lost 2 bases, J lost 6 bases, and 12 bases lay in between. The CDR3 sequence is 14 residues long. CDR1 SEHNR and CDR2 FQNEAQ come from the germline V gene (reference sequence). CDR3 in DNA: TGTGCCAGCAGCTTACGGTTGGGGTTGGATACGCAGTATTTT. Its translation is CASSLRLGLDTQYF.

The chain employs TRBV4-3 and TRBJ2-5, with D maybe TRBD2 (5 bases). This CDR3 is 15 amino acids long. The V end lost 0 bases, the J end lost 4 bases, and 12 bases lay between the germline ends. The V gene's germline CDR1 is LGHNA and CDR2 YSLEER. The DNA for the CDR3 is TGCGCCAGCAGCCAAGAGGCCTCAGGAGGAGAGACCCAGTACTTC. Protein: CASSQEASGGETQYF.

This clonotype was seen more than once but under ten times. As DNA, the CDR3 is TGTGCCAGCAGCGTAGGGGACAGAACCTACGAGCAGTACTTC. Its protein product is CASSVGDRTYEQYF. The J gene is TRBJ2-7, the V gene TRBV9; 7 positions match TRBD1. Per germline, CDR1 SGDLS and CDR2 YYNGEE. The CDR3 contains 14 residues. V lost 0 bases, J lost 2 bases, and 2 bases stayed unmatched.

V is TRBV20-1 and J is TRBJ2-1; 15 nucleotides align to TRBD2. Germline values: CDR1 DFQATT, CDR2 SNEGSKA (reference sequence). The V gene end was trimmed by 5 bases and the J gene end by 9 bases; junction bases not matched to a gene: 5. This CDR3 is 14 amino acids long. Here the CDR3 reads CSAGLAGGPIEQFF. The DNA of the CDR3 is TGCAGTGCTGGACTAGCGGGGGGGCCTATTGAGCAGTTCTTC.